This entry is about one T cell receptor (beta chain). Its antigen remains unidentified. There are 13 residues in the CDR3. From germline, CDR1 is SNHLY and CDR2 FYNNEI. Trimming removed 9 bases from V and 2 bases from J, with 13 bases in between. This sample is drawn from a study of post-analysis software for immune sequencing data. Overall study: Recorded subtypes: relapsing-remitting, secondary progressive, progressive-relapsing; some patients unannotated.

Incorporated into the TCR beta cDNA libraries were unique molecular identifiers, which served to reduce PCR and sequencing biases. One entry per CDR3 protein, called by TCRdb with MiXCR from the PCR reads. The sample carries about 400,000 distinct CDR3 sequences, 30% to 45% recorded once. Study-wide results and caveats: Five or six TRBV segments, TRBV5-6, TRBV5-1 and TRBV20-1 among them, were found more frequent in patients than controls.

This receptor was taken from a girl between 5 and 17 years old with multiple sclerosis. The sequenced sample consisted of blood. The rearrangement uses TRBV2 and TRBJ2-5; D gene ambiguous. As DNA, the CDR3 is TGTGCCAGTCTCTTAGACCCACAAGAGACCCAGTACTTC. It specifies CASLLDPQETQYF.